The next 29 T cell receptor beta chains were all read from a single sample in a study of OX40 agonist ivuxolimab in advanced cancers. Sequencing was performed with immunoSEQ multiplex PCR; in TCRdb, only in-frame clones are kept and a portion is missing. Of almost 50,000 clones listed, about nine tenths are singletons. The starting material was CD4+ or CD8+ T cells sorted from blood, obtained in a trial of the OX40 agonist ivuxolimab. These TCRs come from an adult with an advanced solid tumor such as melanoma, head and neck, liver or kidney cancer.

For the CDR3, the DNA is TGTGCCAGCAGCTTAGAGGGGGAGGATACTGAAGCTTTCTTT. Residues: CASSLEGEDTEAFF. The V gene is TRBV11-3, the J gene TRBJ1-1, with D perhaps matching TRBD1 (5 bases). Germline V CDR1 and CDR2: SGHNT, YENEEA. Trimming cost V 0 bases and J 5 bases, with 10 bases left between them. The CDR3 has 14 residues.

The chain recombines TRBV19 with TRBJ2-3, with TRBD2 as a possible D gene (7 bases). Germline values: CDR1 LNHDA, CDR2 SQIVND (reference sequence). The CDR3 is 17 amino acids. V shed 6 bases and J shed 0 bases, with 19 bases lying between them. The CDR3 region is CASSRIQRDTSTDTQYF. The CDR3 DNA sequence: TGTGCCAGTAGCAGAATTCAGCGGGACACTAGCACAGATACGCAGTATTTT. The full variable domain, its missing parts supplied by reference TRBV19 and TRBJ2-3, is DGGITQSPKYLFRKEGQNVTLSCEQNLNHDAMYWYRQDPGQGLRLIYYSQIVNDFQKGDIAEGYSVSREKKESFPLTVTSAQKNPTAFYLCASSRIQRDTSTDTQYFGPGTRLTVL.

This clone showed up just a few times. The rearrangement links TRBV6-6 to TRBJ2-7, with TRBD1 identical over 7 bases. This CDR3 spans 14 amino acids. Trimming cost V 11 bases and J 4 bases; bases outside gene matches: 14. CDR1 MNHNY and CDR2 SVGAGI come from the germline V gene (reference sequence). CDR3 in DNA: TGTGCCGCAGGAGTGCCAGGGGGATCGTACGAGCAGTACTTC. Protein: CAAGVPGGSYEQYF.

The chain is built from TRBV10-3 and TRBJ1-1; 7 bases fit TRBD1. This CDR3 region has 13 residues. Germline loops: CDR1 ENHRY, CDR2 SYGVKD. V shed 7 bases, J shed 5 bases, and the junction held 7 bases outside the gene matches. The CDR3 loop reads CAIKEGARTEAFF. DNA for the CDR3: TGTGCCATCAAAGAGGGGGCAAGGACTGAAGCTTTCTTT.

This clone appeared a few times. The genes are TRBV6-5 and TRBJ1-2, with TRBD1 matching 7 bases. Germline values: CDR1 MNHEY, CDR2 SVGAGI. The CDR3 is 15 amino acids. The trim removed 6 bases at V and 3 bases at J, leaving 10 bases unmatched. DNA for the CDR3: TGTGCCAGCAGCCAAAGCCCCAGGGGGGACTATGGCTACACCTTC. Translation gives CASSQSPRGDYGYTF.

The chain is built from TRBV5-1 and TRBJ2-5, with TRBD2 matching 9 bases. The CDR3 is made up of 17 amino acids. Germline V gives CDR1 SGHRS, CDR2 YFSETQ. V was clipped by 0 bases and J by 4 bases; unmatched bases: 10. In nucleotides, the CDR3 is TGCGCCAGCAGCTTGGGTACCGGCGGGAGGGCACCAGAGACCCAGTACTTC. This translates into CASSLGTGGRAPETQYF.

The V call is TRBV6-1, the J call TRBJ2-5; 8 nucleotides line up with TRBD1. CDR3 length: 13 amino acids. In germline, CDR1 is MNHNS, CDR2 SASEGT. V lost 6 bases, J lost 2 bases, and 2 bases stayed unmatched. The CDR3 sequence is CASRWTGQETQYF. The CDR3 DNA is TGTGCCAGCAGGTGGACAGGGCAAGAGACCCAGTACTTC.

V and J are TRBV29-1 and TRBJ2-1; D possibly uses TRBD1 or TRBD2 (5 bases each). Per the germline V gene, CDR1 is SQVTM and CDR2 is ANQGSEA. Trimming stripped 6 bases from V and 6 bases from J, with 15 bases between. CDR3 length: 13 amino acids. The CDR3 sequence: CSVQRDLGNEQFF. Written as DNA, the CDR3 is TGCAGCGTCCAAAGGGACCTCGGCAATGAGCAGTTCTTC.

The J gene is TRBJ2-7, the V gene TRBV28; D is perhaps TRBD1 or TRBD2 (5 bases each). Trimming took off 6 bases at V and 0 bases at J, with 9 bases between the two ends. Germline-derived CDR1 and CDR2 are MDHEN and SYDVKM. The CDR3 length is 13 residues. CDR3 DNA sequence: TGTGCCAGCAGGGGACGTTACTCCTACGAGCAGTACTTC. Translating it yields CASRGRYSYEQYF.

The J gene is TRBJ2-4, the V gene TRBV10-1; 9 bases match TRBD2. V gave up 8 bases and J gave up 0 bases; unmatched junction bases: 14. CDR1 WNHNN and CDR2 SYGVQD come from the germline V gene (reference sequence). CDR3 length: 18 residues. DNA of the CDR3: TGCGCCAGCCCCCTTGGGCGGCGGGAGGGCCTAGCCAAAAACATTCAGTACTTC. Translation: CASPLGRREGLAKNIQYF.

The chain uses TRBV7-8 and TRBJ2-7; TRBD1 agrees at 7 bases. The CDR3 contains 13 residues. V lost 3 bases and J lost 3; bases outside the gene matches: 2. Germline lookup yields CDR1 SGHVS and CDR2 FQNEAQ. The CDR3 loop reads CASSLNRGYEQYF. Here the CDR3 DNA reads TGTGCCAGCAGCTTGAACAGGGGCTACGAGCAGTACTTC.

The rearrangement links TRBV30 to TRBJ1-2; perhaps TRBD1 as D (6 bases). Looked up from germline, CDR1 is GTSNPN and CDR2 is SVGIG (reference sequence). The V gene lost 2 bases and the J gene lost 3 bases, with 10 bases spanning the gap. CDR3 size: 13 residues. CDR3 region: CAWSPQGYYGYTF. Here the CDR3 DNA reads TGTGCCTGGAGTCCACAGGGATACTATGGCTACACCTTC.

The rearrangement links TRBV6-5 to TRBJ1-2, with a tentative D call TRBD1 (6 bases). The CDR3 has 13 residues. The V and J ends lost 3 bases and 4 bases respectively, with 9 bases between them. Germline-derived CDR1 and CDR2 are MNHEY and SVGAGI. The CDR3 spells CASSYVTGYGYTF. The DNA of the CDR3 is TGTGCCAGCAGTTATGTGACAGGCTATGGCTACACCTTC.

The DNA of the CDR3 is TGCGCCAGCAGCTTGGCCCCTGCGAACTATGGCTACACCTTC. It translates to CASSLAPANYGYTF. This chain joins TRBV5-1 and TRBJ1-2, with D uncertain. V lost 0 bases to trimming and J lost 2 bases, with 8 bases between them. The CDR3 sequence is 14 residues long. Germline loops: CDR1 SGHRS, CDR2 YFSETQ.

V and J are TRBV18 and TRBJ2-7; TRBD1 aligns across 9 bases. J gave up 7 bases and V 4 bases, and 8 bases lay outside the gene matches. In germline, CDR1 is KGHSH, CDR2 LQKENI. CDR3 length: 14 residues. The CDR3 region has the DNA TGTGCCAGCTCACAACAACAGGGGGCAGGAGAGCAGTACTTC. This translates into CASSQQQGAGEQYF.

This clone was seen only once. This chain connects TRBV11-2 to TRBJ2-5; 11 nucleotides match TRBD2. The V gene end was trimmed by 5 bases and the J gene end by 2 bases; junction bases not matched to a gene: 4. The CDR3 is made up of 15 amino acids. The germline V gene encodes CDR1 SGHAT and CDR2 FQNNGV. CDR3 residues: CASSPRLAGQETQYF. Here the CDR3 DNA reads TGTGCCAGCAGCCCTCGACTAGCGGGGCAAGAGACCCAGTACTTC.

V gene TRBV6-5 combines with J gene TRBJ2-7; no clear D. This CDR3 is built from 14 residues. V was pared by 6 bases and J by 0 bases, with 12 bases between. Germline-derived CDR1 and CDR2 are MNHEY and SVGAGI. CDR3 nucleotides: TGTGCCAGCAGGACGGCGCGTCACTCCTACGAGCAGTACTTC. This translates into CASRTARHSYEQYF.

This sequence joins TRBV5-1 and TRBJ1-4; no reliable D call. Trimming removed 1 base from V and 4 bases from J, with 5 bases in between. From germline, CDR1 is SGHRS and CDR2 YFSETQ. The CDR3 extends over 13 amino acids. The chain's CDR3 is CASSLSVNEKLFF. The CDR3 bases are TGCGCCAGCAGCTTGTCCGTTAATGAAAAACTGTTTTTT.

The J gene is TRBJ1-2, the V gene TRBV4-3, with 8 bases lining up with TRBD1. Germline trimming cut 4 bases from V and 6 bases from J; bases unmatched to any gene: 10. This CDR3 region has 15 residues. Germline V CDR1 and CDR2: LGHNA, YSLEER. The CDR3 region has the DNA TGCGCCAGCAGCCCGGCGGACAGGGAGGCCAATGGCTACACCTTC. Its protein is CASSPADREANGYTF.

V usage is TRBV2 and J usage is TRBJ1-2; D unclear. CDR1 SNHLY and CDR2 FYNNEI come from the germline V gene. This CDR3 spans 13 amino acids. The germline V and J ends were trimmed by 9 bases and 4 bases, with 15 bases remaining between them. For the CDR3, the DNA is TGTGCCAGATTCGCCCTTCGGAGCTATGGCTACACCTTC. Its protein product is CARFALRSYGYTF.

This rearrangement joins TRBV27 to TRBJ2-3; 12 bases are a match to TRBD2. This CDR3 has 19 residues. CDR1 is MNHEY and CDR2 is SMNVEV in the germline V gene (reference sequence). The trim removed 5 bases at V and 0 bases at J, leaving 12 bases unmatched. The CDR3 loop reads CASSRLAGDPRLSTDTQYF. The CDR3, as DNA: TGTGCCAGCAGTCGACTAGCGGGAGACCCACGCTTAAGCACAGATACGCAGTATTTT.

This sequence joins TRBV18 and TRBJ1-1, with 7 bases matching TRBD1. Germline CDR1 and CDR2: KGHSH and LQKENI. Trimming at V came to 5 bases and at J to 0 bases, leaving 3 bases not matched to a gene. This CDR3 comprises 14 residues. CDR3 in DNA: TGTGCCAGCTCAAAGGACAGGTTGAACACTGAAGCTTTCTTT. It encodes CASSKDRLNTEAFF.

This clone came up once. The CDR3 DNA sequence: TGTGCCAGCAGTTTATTACTGGCGGCAGGGCTATATGGCTACACCTTC. Its protein is CASSLLLAAGLYGYTF. The chain couples TRBV28 to TRBJ1-2; TRBD1 might be the D (5 bases). The CDR3 spans 16 residues. Per germline, CDR1 MDHEN and CDR2 SYDVKM. The germline V and J ends were trimmed by 1 base and 5 bases, with 17 bases remaining between them.

This chain connects TRBV5-1 to TRBJ2-3; a weak D match, TRBD1 (6 bases). This CDR3 is built from 14 residues. Trimming took off 0 bases at V and 3 bases at J, with 8 bases between the two ends. CDR1 and CDR2 (germline): SGHRS, YFSETQ. DNA for the CDR3: TGCGCCAGCAGCTTGGGACAGGAAACAGATACGCAGTATTTT. The encoded protein is CASSLGQETDTQYF.

The CDR3 nucleotides read TGTGCCAGCAGCGTAGTCGGGCAGGGCAATGAGCAGTTCTTC. This codes for CASSVVGQGNEQFF. The rearrangement joins TRBV9 to TRBJ2-1; D is perhaps TRBD1 (5 bases). CDR1 is SGDLS, CDR2 YYNGEE, per germline. Trimming took off 0 bases at V and 6 bases at J, with 10 bases between the two ends. The CDR3 runs 14 residues. Drawing the rest from reference TRBV9 and TRBJ2-1, the complete variable domain is DSGVTQTPKHLITATGQRVTLRCSPRSGDLSVYWYQQSLDQGLQFLIQYYNGEERAKGNILERFSAQQFPDLHSELNLSSLELGDSALYFCASSVVGQGNEQFFGPGTRLTVL.

The genes are TRBV2 and TRBJ2-7; D uncertain. The CDR3 has 12 residues. The V gene's germline CDR1 is SNHLY and CDR2 FYNNEI. The V end was cut by 4 bases, the J end by 4 bases, with 8 bases between. CDR3 loop: CASSVPGYEQYF. The DNA for the CDR3 is TGTGCCAGCAGTGTACCAGGTTACGAGCAGTACTTC.

The V gene is TRBV5-1, the J gene TRBJ2-2, with D uncertain. Germline values: CDR1 SGHRS, CDR2 YFSETQ. With 4 bases removed from V and 5 bases from J, the gap between germline ends came to 21 bases. The length of the CDR3 is 17 residues. In nucleotides, the CDR3 is TGCGCCAGCAGCACTGCCGGGCCCACGTCTAGAACCGGGGAGCTGTTTTTT. This encodes CASSTAGPTSRTGELFF. The full variable domain, completed using reference TRBV5-1 and TRBJ2-2, is KAGVTQTPRYLIKTRGQQVTLSCSPISGHRSVSWYQQTPGQGLQFLFEYFSETQRNKGNFPGRFSGRQFSNSRSEMNVSTLELGDSALYLCASSTAGPTSRTGELFFGEGSRLTVL.

V and J are TRBV5-1 and TRBJ1-3; no reliable D call. This CDR3 spans 14 amino acids. Germline CDR1 SGHRS, CDR2 YFSETQ. Trimming cost V 2 bases and J 2 bases, with 8 bases left between them. CDR3 sequence reads: CASSLSDPGNTIYF. CDR3 sequence (DNA): TGCGCCAGCAGCTTATCTGATCCTGGAAACACCATATATTTT.

V gene TRBV6-5 combines with J gene TRBJ2-2; the D gene is possibly TRBD2 (5 bases). CDR1 and CDR2 (germline): MNHEY, SVGAGI. The CDR3 contains 15 residues. The V end lost 7 bases, the J end lost 0 bases, and 12 bases lay between the germline ends. In nucleotides, the CDR3 is TGTGCCAGCACCTCGGGAAGACCGAACACCGGGGAGCTGTTTTTT. It codes for CASTSGRPNTGELFF.